This TCR beta chain was identified during a study of CD8+ T cells in alopecia areata. RNA extraction and reverse transcription yielded cDNA as sequencing template. Using immunoSEQ multiplex PCR, the repertoire was profiled, and TCRdb retains in-frame clones only, with some absent. Found here are about 250,000 clones, about two thirds of them singletons; the top ten hold about 1.3%. T lymphocytes (CD4+ and CD8+) were sorted from PBMCs. The germline CDR1 and CDR2 sequences are SNHLY and FYNNEI. Between the trimmed V and J ends, which lost 3 bases and 4 bases, there was a span of 0 bases. The CDR3 runs to 10 residues. This clone was counted a few times. What it binds is unknown. Notes on the study in general: Shared TCR sequences were less clear between patients than in mice, possibly partly from HLA diversity. Higher clonality than in normal scalp was seen in lesional scalp, especially alopecia totalis/universalis. Scalp specimens additionally yield sequences from normal skin's resident alphabeta T cells.

J is TRBJ1-2 and V is TRBV2; no reliable D call. Source: CD4+ T cells sorted from blood, taken at week 0. The sequence derives from a human donor with alopecia areata. The CDR3 region has the DNA TGTGCCAGCAGTGACTATGGCTACACCTTC. Its translation: CASSDYGYTF.